These T cell receptor beta chains were read from a single sample in a study of control samples from healthy donors and cancer patients. Only in-frame clones appear in the TCRdb table, and some are missing; sequencing was by immunoSEQ multiplex PCR. The profile shows 95,000 to 150,000 clones, less than 90% of them singletons. The sequenced material came from blood. Receptor source: a man aged 18-30 years in good health. Both conserved end residues are part of each CDR3. Fields, in order: clone size, V gene, D gene, J gene, CDR3 DNA, CDR3 protein. The D gene is left open where the match is weak. Where a row states a size, it is once, few, many or the class of an expanded clone; other rows omit it.

NA	TRBV24-1	TRBD1	TRBJ2-1	TGTGCCACCAGCGGTCCCGGGACAGGGGATCGGAATGAGCAGTTCTTC	CATSGPGTGDRNEQFF
NA	TRBV18	NA	TRBJ1-5	TGTGCCAGCTCACGAAAAGACAATTTACAGGGCCATCAGCCCCAGCATTTT	CASSRKDNLQGHQPQHF
NA	TRBV12-3/TRBV12-4	NA	TRBJ2-1	TGTGCCAGCAGTACTATCAATGAGCAGTTCTTC	CASSTINEQFF
NA	TRBV7-8	TRBD1	TRBJ2-1	TGTGCCAGCAGCTTAGTTTGGGACAGACTCACCTACAATGAGCAGTTCTTC	CASSLVWDRLTYNEQFF
NA	TRBV10-1	TRBD1	TRBJ2-7	TGCGCCAGCAGTGACCGGACAGGCTACGAGCAGTACTTC	CASSDRTGYEQYF
NA	TRBV27	NA	TRBJ1-2	TGTGCCAGCAGCCTCCGGGGGTCGGCTGGCTACACCTTC	CASSLRGSAGYTF
NA	TRBV3-1/TRBV3-2	TRBD2	TRBJ2-7	TGTGCCAGCAGCCAAAGAGGGCGGGGGTACGAGCAGTACTTC	CASSQRGRGYEQYF
once	TRBV6-5	NA	TRBJ1-3	TGTGCCAGCAGTTACTCCAGACTGTGGGGAAACACCATATATTTT	CASSYSRLWGNTIYF
NA	TRBV6-2/TRBV6-3	TRBD1	TRBJ1-6	TGTGCCAGCAACCCGGACAGGGGGCCTTTGTCACCCCTCCACTTT	CASNPDRGPLSPLHF
few	TRBV9	TRBD2	TRBJ2-1	TGTGCCAGCAGCGTATTTAGCGGGAGAAATGAGCAGTTCTTC	CASSVFSGRNEQFF
NA	TRBV2	NA	TRBJ1-2	TGTGCCAGCAGCCTGGGGACTTTCGCTAACTATGGCTACACCTTC	CASSLGTFANYGYTF